A single sample is the source of the 27 T cell receptor beta chains below, sequenced in a study of Graves' ophthalmopathy and Graves' hyperthyroidism. Amplifying from RNA transcripts, the study obtained TCR beta CDR3 regions. Following a first-round RT-PCR that used HTBI primers, a second-round multiplex PCR was carried out. Each CDR3 protein gets one entry after TCRdb re-called the multiplex PCR reads with MiXCR. The top ten clones hold 40% to 45% of a sample with some 750,000 distinct CDR3 sequences, roughly 41% of them seen once. Sample: peripheral blood. The receptor source for this set is an adult man with Graves' ophthalmopathy.

This clonotype was seen a handful of times. The V call is TRBV20-1, the J call TRBJ1-5; a weak D match, TRBD1 (5 bases). Trimming shortened V by 5 bases and J by 6 bases, and 17 bases separated the two germline ends. CDR1 is DFQATT, CDR2 SNEGSKA, per germline (reference sequence). This CDR3 comprises 14 residues. The CDR3 protein is CSADDKFGGQPQHF. CDR3 nucleotides: TGCAGTGCTGACGACAAATTTGGGGGTCAGCCCCAGCATTTT.

This clonotype was counted a few times. This chain joins TRBV29-1 and TRBJ2-5; the match to TRBD2 covers 8 bases. With 7 bases clipped from V and 0 bases from J, the junction kept 10 bases outside the gene matches. The germline V gene encodes CDR1 SQVTM and CDR2 ANQGSEA. The CDR3 totals 15 residues. The CDR3 spells CSGASSGVNQETQYF. For the CDR3, the DNA is TGCAGCGGAGCAAGTAGCGGGGTCAACCAAGAGACCCAGTACTTC.

The chain has TRBV9 and TRBJ1-6, with D possibly matching TRBD1 (5 bases). The CDR3 has 14 amino acids. With 5 bases removed from V and 11 bases from J, the gap between germline ends came to 17 bases. Looked up from germline, CDR1 is SGDLS and CDR2 is YYNGEE. The CDR3 region is CASSSQAMGPPLHF. CDR3 DNA: TGTGCCAGCAGTTCTCAGGCAATGGGGCCACCCCTCCACTTT.

This clonotype was seen more than once but under ten times. A read error may account for a junction end that differs from germline. DNA for the CDR3: TGTGCCAGCAGTCGCCTGGGAGGAAGCTCTGGAAACACCATATATTTT. Protein sequence: CASSRLGGSSGNTIYF. The J gene is TRBJ1-3, the V gene TRBV10-3; no reliable D call. This CDR3 spans 16 amino acids. Per the germline V gene, CDR1 is ENHRY and CDR2 is SYGVKD.

The rearrangement uses TRBV2 and TRBJ1-4; D gene unclear. V gave up 5 bases and J gave up 7 bases, with 14 bases separating them. The CDR3 totals 14 residues. The germline V gene encodes CDR1 SNHLY and CDR2 FYNNEI. For the CDR3, the DNA is TGTGCCAGCAGTACGCAACCATGGGGTGAAAAACTGTTTTTT. Encoded protein: CASSTQPWGEKLFF.

On this clonotype: At one end, the junction sequence differs from germline, possibly due to a read error. The chain joins TRBV14 to TRBJ1-4, with D unclear. This CDR3 contains 16 residues. Germline-derived CDR1 and CDR2 are SGHDN and FVKESK. The CDR3 loop is CASSQGLRATNEELFF. CDR3 DNA: TGTGCCAGCAGCCAAGGGTTGCGAGCAACTAATGAAGAACTGTTTTTT.

This chain uses TRBV29-1 with TRBJ2-6; D ambiguous. CDR3 size: 13 residues. In germline, CDR1 is SQVTM, CDR2 ANQGSEA. Trimming took 5 bases from V and 4 from J, leaving 9 bases between them. The CDR3 spells CSVRNGGANVLTF. The CDR3, as DNA: TGCAGCGTTAGGAATGGAGGGGCCAACGTCCTGACTTTC.

This clonotype was counted only a few times. The J gene is TRBJ2-5, the V gene TRBV20-1, with D perhaps matching TRBD2 (6 bases). Germline V CDR1 and CDR2: DFQATT, SNEGSKA (reference sequence). Between the trimmed V and J ends, which lost 2 bases and 0 bases, there was a span of 13 bases. CDR3 length: 15 residues. The CDR3 coding sequence is TGCAGTGCTAGAAGTCCTAGCGCGTACCAAGAGACCCAGTACTTC. As protein: CSARSPSAYQETQYF.

A word on this clonotype: This clone may be a read error of a much larger clone one base away. The J gene is TRBJ1-5, the V gene TRBV24-1, with 8 nucleotides matching TRBD1. Trimming cost V 7 bases and J 4 bases; bases outside gene matches: 8. The germline gives CDR1 KGHDR, CDR2 SFDVKD. CDR3 length: 15 residues. This CDR3 reads CATSFSDRENQPQHF. The DNA for the CDR3 is TGTGCCACCAGCTTCTCGGACAGGGAAAATCAGCCCCAGCATTTT.

This clonotype was picked up a small number of times. The chain employs TRBV19 and TRBJ1-1, with 8 bases fitting TRBD1. Trimming cost V 6 bases and J 3 bases; bases outside gene matches: 9. CDR1 is LNHDA, CDR2 SQIVND, per germline (reference sequence). This CDR3 spans 15 amino acids. CDR3 protein: CASSKNGQGYTEAFF. The CDR3 DNA is TGTGCCAGTAGCAAAAATGGACAGGGCTACACTGAAGCTTTCTTT.

This clonotype was detected a few times. The chain uses TRBV20-1 and TRBJ2-7; 11 positions agree with TRBD2. The V gene end was trimmed by 6 bases and the J gene end by 6 bases; junction bases not matched to a gene: 7. Per the germline V gene, CDR1 is DFQATT and CDR2 is SNEGSKA (reference sequence). This CDR3 has 13 amino acids. The CDR3 is CSATTSGIGEQYF. The CDR3 nucleotides read TGCAGTGCCACGACTAGCGGGATCGGCGAGCAGTACTTC.

The rearrangement links TRBV7-6 to TRBJ2-5; D possibly corresponds to TRBD2 (6 bases). V shed 5 bases and J shed 4 bases, with 20 bases lying between them. The CDR3 consists of 16 residues. CDR1 and CDR2 (germline): SGHVS, FNYEAQ. The CDR3 nucleotides are TGTGCCAGCAGCCAAGAATTTGGTAGGAGGGGAGAGACCCAGTACTTC. Its translation: CASSQEFGRRGETQYF.

This clonotype was recorded a few times. The germline gene is not matched at one end of the junction; a read error may be the cause. The genes are TRBV7-2 and TRBJ2-6; D ambiguous. The CDR3 sequence is 16 residues long. Germline-derived CDR1 and CDR2 are SGHTA and FQGNSA. CDR3 loop: CASSQDGFSGANVLTF. CDR3 nucleotides: TGCGCCAGCAGCCAAGATGGGTTCTCTGGGGCCAACGTCCTGACTTTC.

V is TRBV6-5 and J is TRBJ2-7; D assignment may be TRBD1 or TRBD2 (5 bases each). Per germline, CDR1 MNHEY and CDR2 SVGAGI. This CDR3 is 12 amino acids long. Trimming cost V 6 bases and J 6 bases, with 12 bases left between them. The CDR3 is CASSRPGSEQYF. CDR3 nucleotides: TGTGCCAGCAGCCGCCCAGGGAGCGAGCAGTACTTC.

This CDR3 is CAWSAGGGQPQHF. In DNA, the CDR3 is TGTGCCTGGAGCGCCGGAGGGGGTCAGCCCCAGCATTTT. The chain has TRBV19 and TRBJ1-5; D perhaps matches TRBD1 (6 bases). Germline V CDR1 and CDR2: LNHDA, SQIVND (reference sequence). The length of the CDR3 is 13 residues. V was clipped by 11 bases and J by 6 bases, with 17 bases between them.

The J gene is TRBJ2-7, the V gene TRBV7-9; 7 positions match TRBD1. J lost 2 bases, V lost 0 bases, and 7 bases had no gene match. This CDR3 has 16 amino acids. From germline, CDR1 is SEHNR and CDR2 FQNEAQ (reference sequence). The CDR3 reads CASSLAPGQLAYEQYF. The CDR3 nucleotides are TGTGCCAGCAGCTTAGCCCCGGGACAGCTAGCCTACGAGCAGTACTTC.

The chain has TRBV19 and TRBJ1-2, with unresolved D. This CDR3 is built from 13 residues. Trimming removed 4 bases at V and 3 bases at J, with 9 bases between. Germline V CDR1 and CDR2: LNHDA, SQIVND (reference sequence). The CDR3 nucleotides are TGTGCCAGTAGTAACAGTGCCGACTATGGCTACACCTTC. Protein product: CASSNSADYGYTF.

The chain couples TRBV14 to TRBJ1-5; 9 nucleotides match TRBD1. Trimming took 5 bases from V and 9 from J; bases not matched to a gene: 11. In germline, CDR1 is SGHDN, CDR2 FVKESK. The CDR3 has 15 residues. CDR3 DNA: TGTGCCAGCAGCACCCCGGGACAGGGCCTGAGGCCCCAGCATTTT. Translation gives CASSTPGQGLRPQHF. Supplemented by reference TRBV14 and TRBJ1-5, the full variable domain reads EAGVTQFPSHSVIEKGQTVTLRCDPISGHDNLYWYRRVMGKEIKFLLHFVKESKQDESGMPNNRFLAERTGGTYSTLKVQPAELEDSGVYFCASSTPGQGLRPQHFGDGTRLSIL.

A few counts support this clonotype. The genes are TRBV11-2 and TRBJ2-7; D ambiguous. The V gene lost 1 base and the J gene lost 7 bases, with 14 bases spanning the gap. The CDR3 extends over 14 amino acids. Germline CDR1 SGHAT, CDR2 FQNNGV. CDR3 residues: CASSLVRQTGEQYF. The CDR3, as DNA: TGTGCCAGCAGCTTAGTTCGCCAGACTGGGGAGCAGTACTTC.

Concerning this clonotype: The junction differs from germline at one of its ends, possibly a read error. This rearrangement joins TRBV5-1 to TRBJ2-5, with a tentative D call TRBD1 (5 bases). The CDR3 extends over 15 amino acids. The germline gives CDR1 SGHRS, CDR2 YFSETQ. CDR3 DNA sequence: TGTGCCAGCAGCGTAGAAGGGGCAGGCCAAGAGACCCAGTACTTC. Translation gives CASSVEGAGQETQYF.

With regard to this clonotype: A much larger clone is a single base away; this may be a read error. This rearrangement joins TRBV2 to TRBJ2-7; no reliable D call. The germline V gene encodes CDR1 SNHLY and CDR2 FYNNEI. The length of the CDR3 is 14 residues. V dropped 6 bases and J dropped 1 base, with 13 bases sitting between them. CDR3 protein: CASRTETLSYEQYF. As DNA, the CDR3 is TGTGCCAGCAGGACGGAGACCTTATCCTACGAGCAGTACTTC.

With regard to this clonotype: This sequence may be a read error, since a much larger clone differs from it by one base. The CDR3 end shows no conserved phenylalanine or tryptophan, and so a read error is likely. The chain recombines TRBV7-9 with TRBJ1-1; 10 bases agree with TRBD1. Looked up from germline, CDR1 is SEHNR and CDR2 is FQNEAQ (reference sequence). V shed 5 bases, J shed 3 bases, and the junction held 3 bases outside the gene matches. The CDR3 sequence is 14 residues long. The CDR3 sequence: CASSRQGADTEAFL. CDR3 in DNA: TGTGCCAGCAGCAGACAGGGGGCCGACACTGAAGCTTTCCTT.

The chain joins TRBV6-1 to TRBJ2-7, with 10 bases that match TRBD1. The CDR3 totals 15 residues. Germline trimming cut 6 bases from V and 2 bases from J; bases unmatched to any gene: 7. Germline CDR1 is MNHNS and CDR2 is SASEGT. The DNA for the CDR3 is TGTGCCAGCAGAGGGGGGACAGGGGTTACCTACGAGCAGTACTTC. The encoded protein is CASRGGTGVTYEQYF.

Only a few counts were recorded for this clonotype. The chain carries TRBV6-6 and TRBJ1-5; no definite D call. The CDR3 is 16 amino acids. Trimming stripped 6 bases from V and 0 bases from J, with 15 bases between. Germline V gives CDR1 MNHNY, CDR2 SVGAGI (reference sequence). The CDR3 is CASSYLMVSSNQPQHF. The CDR3 DNA follows: TGTGCCAGCAGCTACCTTATGGTTTCTAGCAATCAGCCCCAGCATTTT.

Only a few counts were recorded for this clonotype. The J gene is TRBJ2-2, the V gene TRBV20-1; D uncertain. Looked up from germline, CDR1 is DFQATT and CDR2 is SNEGSKA (reference sequence). This CDR3 is built from 10 residues. V dropped 5 bases and J dropped 6 bases, with 4 bases sitting between them. The DNA of the CDR3 is TGCAGTGCTGGCCCCGGGGAGCTGTTTTTT. This sequence encodes CSAGPGELFF.

Worth noting for this clonotype: Just one base apart from a much larger clone, this may be a read error. The V call is TRBV7-9, the J call TRBJ1-4; D call uncertain. The CDR3 is 16 amino acids. Germline CDR1 and CDR2: SEHNR and FQNEAQ (reference sequence). The CDR3 nucleotides read TGTGCCAGCAGCGTAGCGGTCGGGGCAACTAATGAAAAACTGTTTTTT. Protein product: CASSVAVGATNEKLFF.

The chain couples TRBV20-1 to TRBJ2-7, with D perhaps assigned TRBD1 or TRBD2 (5 bases each). CDR1 is DFQATT and CDR2 is SNEGSKA in the germline V gene (reference sequence). Trimming pared 3 bases from V and 3 bases from J, leaving 12 bases between. The CDR3 loop spans 13 amino acids. CDR3 residues: CSASSGAFYEQYF. CDR3 coding DNA: TGCAGTGCTAGCTCCGGGGCCTTCTACGAGCAGTACTTC.